Sequencing of this TCR beta chain was carried out in a study of blood T cell repertoires in COVID-19. A few counts support this clone. V lost 1 base to trimming and J lost 6 bases, with 7 bases between them. Germline V lookup: CDR1 SNHLY, CDR2 FYNNEI. The CDR3 spans 14 residues. The data were produced by immunoSEQ multiplex PCR, yet TCRdb's version contains in-frame clones alone and is incomplete. The sample has about 480,000 clones, 70% to 90% seen once. Seattle participants joined during active infection and were tracked over time. V and J are TRBV2 and TRBJ1-6; D is unresolved. This TCR was recovered from a woman in her forties or fifties with COVID-19, enrolled during active disease. The sequencing sample was made of peripheral blood. The CDR3 loop is CASSEEIGNSPLHF. The CDR3 nucleotides are TGTGCCAGCAGTGAAGAGATCGGTAATTCACCCCTCCACTTT.